The 17 T cell receptor beta chains below were found in one sample sequenced in a study of cytomegalovirus exposure and HLA in healthy donors. Vbeta (60) and Jbeta (13) primers were used in the PCR. Profiling relied on immunoSEQ multiplex PCR, and the TCRdb table lists in-frame clones only, not all of them. The sample has under 150,000 clones, about 81% seen once. The source material was PBMCs. The receptors were sampled from a woman aged 45-65 years in good health and CMV-seropositive.

The chain is built from TRBV6-1 and TRBJ1-5; 10 bases agree with TRBD1. In germline, CDR1 is MNHNS, CDR2 SASEGT. V shed 4 bases, J shed 5 bases, and the junction held 5 bases outside the gene matches. The CDR3 length is 15 residues. This chain's CDR3 is CASSVVTGGDQPQHF. DNA for the CDR3: TGTGCCAGCAGTGTCGTGACAGGGGGCGATCAGCCCCAGCATTTT.

This clone showed up just a few times. The V gene is TRBV6-6, the J gene TRBJ2-3; D is perhaps TRBD2 (5 bases). The ends were cut back, 0 bases at V and 3 bases at J, with 13 bases in the middle. CDR1 and CDR2 from the germline V gene are MNHNY and SVGAGI (reference sequence). The CDR3 runs to 16 residues. CDR3 residues: CASSYSIGERTDTQYF. CDR3 DNA sequence: TGTGCCAGCAGTTACTCGATCGGGGAGAGGACAGATACGCAGTATTTT.

The gene calls are TRBV28 and TRBJ2-7; D perhaps matches TRBD2 (7 bases). CDR3 size: 15 residues. Germline V lookup: CDR1 MDHEN, CDR2 SYDVKM. Trimming stripped 5 bases from V and 3 bases from J, with 17 bases between. For the CDR3, the DNA is TGTGCCAGCAGTCTTAGGGGGGGGCTAGACTACGAGCAGTACTTC. It yields the protein CASSLRGGLDYEQYF. Combining the CDR3 with reference TRBV28 and TRBJ2-7 gives the whole variable domain DVKVTQSSRYLVKRTGEKVFLECVQDMDHENMFWYRQDPGLGLRLIYFSYDVKMKEKGDIPEGYSVSREKKERFSLILESASTNQTSMYLCASSLRGGLDYEQYFGPGTRLTVT.

The V call is TRBV7-9, the J call TRBJ1-2; possibly TRBD1 for D (5 bases). In germline, CDR1 is SEHNR, CDR2 FQNEAQ (reference sequence). The CDR3 extends over 14 amino acids. The ends were cut back, 1 base at V and 4 bases at J, with 10 bases in the middle. CDR3 DNA sequence: TGTGCCAGCAGCTTAGAAGGACACAGCTATGGCTACACCTTC. This translates into CASSLEGHSYGYTF.

This chain uses TRBV2 with TRBJ2-4; 9 nucleotides match TRBD1. The CDR3 is 13 amino acids. V was pared by 1 base and J by 8 bases, with 0 bases of the junction left unmatched. CDR1 and CDR2 from the germline V gene are SNHLY and FYNNEI. In DNA, the CDR3 is TGTGCCAGCAGTGAAGGGACAGGGGACATTCAGTACTTC. Amino acid sequence: CASSEGTGDIQYF.

The rearrangement joins TRBV2 to TRBJ2-5; 10 bases are a match to TRBD2. The CDR3 spans 14 residues. Germline assignment: CDR1 SNHLY and CDR2 FYNNEI. V shed 5 bases, J shed 5 bases, and the junction held 5 bases outside the gene matches. The CDR3 DNA follows: TGTGCCAGCAGTCGGACTAGCGGACGGGAGACCCAGTACTTC. This sequence encodes CASSRTSGRETQYF. Drawing the rest from reference TRBV2 and TRBJ2-5, the complete variable domain is EPEVTQTPSHQVTQMGQEVILRCVPISNHLYFYWYRQILGQKVEFLVSFYNNEISEKSEIFDDQFSVERPDGSNFTLKIRSTKLEDSAMYFCASSRTSGRETQYFGPGTRLLVL.

There are a few counts of this clone. This chain links TRBV11-2 with TRBJ1-1, with 8 bases that match TRBD1. The CDR3 is made up of 14 amino acids. Germline V gives CDR1 SGHAT, CDR2 FQNNGV. The ends lost 7 bases at V and 0 bases at J; junction bases unmatched: 4. The CDR3 DNA reads TGTGCCAGCACGCAACAGGGGGTGAACACTGAAGCTTTCTTT. Amino acids: CASTQQGVNTEAFF. Together with reference TRBV11-2 and TRBJ1-1, the CDR3 gives the full variable domain: EAGVAQSPRYKIIEKRQSVAFWCNPISGHATLYWYQQILGQGPKLLIQFQNNGVVDDSQLPKDRFSAERLKGVDSTLKIQPAKLEDSAVYLCASTQQGVNTEAFFGQGTRLTVV.

This chain links TRBV7-6 with TRBJ2-1; 11 bases match TRBD2. This CDR3 contains 15 residues. From germline, CDR1 is SGHVS and CDR2 FNYEAQ. V gave up 5 bases and J gave up 9 bases; unmatched junction bases: 9. CDR3 region: CASSRGLAGIGEQFF. CDR3 sequence (DNA): TGTGCCAGCAGCAGAGGACTAGCGGGTATAGGTGAGCAGTTCTTC.

The chain links TRBV19 to TRBJ1-2; TRBD1 aligns across 7 bases. The CDR3 sequence is 14 residues long. Germline-derived CDR1 and CDR2 are LNHDA and SQIVND (reference sequence). Germline trimming cut 2 bases from V and 7 bases from J; bases unmatched to any gene: 7. CDR3 sequence (DNA): TGTGCCAGTAGTATAACTCAGGGGGAGCCTGGCTACACCTTC. Amino acids: CASSITQGEPGYTF.

The rearrangement joins TRBV7-2 to TRBJ1-6; D is possibly TRBD1 (6 bases). Looked up from germline, CDR1 is SGHTA and CDR2 is FQGNSA. The CDR3 runs to 15 residues. Trimming left V 3 bases short and J 11 bases short, with 17 bases between. CDR3 in DNA: TGTGCCAGCAGCTTCGTCGACCGGACAGTGACACCCCTCCACTTT. Translated: CASSFVDRTVTPLHF.

The rearrangement joins TRBV10-3 to TRBJ2-6; D unclear. In germline, CDR1 is ENHRY, CDR2 SYGVKD. This CDR3 comprises 14 residues. V dropped 6 bases and J dropped 0 bases, with 6 bases sitting between them. The CDR3 protein is CAISQRSGANVLTF. The CDR3 DNA sequence: TGTGCCATCAGCCAGCGCTCTGGGGCCAACGTCCTGACTTTC.

V gene TRBV6-5 combines with J gene TRBJ2-7, with 8 bases matching TRBD2. J was trimmed by 4 bases and V by 0 bases; bases with no gene match: 2. This CDR3 comprises 14 residues. CDR1 and CDR2 from the germline V gene are MNHEY and SVGAGI. The CDR3 DNA reads TGTGCCAGCAGTTACTCGGGACTAGGGTACGAGCAGTACTTC. Protein: CASSYSGLGYEQYF.

This clone was observed a single time. DNA of the CDR3: TGTGCCGCCCGGTGGAATAGCGGGGGCCTAAGCTCCTACAATGAGCAGTTCTTC. The encoded protein is CAARWNSGGLSSYNEQFF. This chain links TRBV5-8 with TRBJ2-1; TRBD2 matches 9 bases. Germline CDR1 reads SGHTS; CDR2 reads YDEGEE. This CDR3 spans 18 amino acids. Trimming removed 10 bases from V and 0 bases from J; junction bases left unmatched: 17.

The chain recombines TRBV4-1 with TRBJ2-7; a weak D match, TRBD2 (5 bases). There are 16 residues in the CDR3. The germline CDR1 and CDR2 sequences are MGHRA and YSYEKL. V lost 1 base and J lost 4, with 17 bases in between. DNA for the CDR3: TGCGCCAGCAGCCAAGTAAGCGAGGGCGGTATATACGAGCAGTACTTC. It codes for CASSQVSEGGIYEQYF.

This sequence joins TRBV28 and TRBJ2-3; 9 nucleotides agree with TRBD2. There are 15 residues in the CDR3. With 0 bases clipped from V and 3 bases from J, the junction kept 1 base outside the gene matches. Germline CDR1 MDHEN, CDR2 SYDVKM. The CDR3 protein is CASSLWLAGTDTQYF. The CDR3 nucleotides are TGTGCCAGCAGTTTATGGCTAGCGGGAACAGATACGCAGTATTTT.

The V and J genes are TRBV5-6 and TRBJ2-7; D is possibly TRBD2 (6 bases). Looked up from germline, CDR1 is SGHDT and CDR2 is YYEEEE. This CDR3 contains 15 residues. Trimming pared 4 bases from V and 6 bases from J, leaving 20 bases between. CDR3 bases: TGTGCCAGCAGCGCCCCAGTCTGGCAGGGAGGCGAGCAGTACTTC. Its translation is CASSAPVWQGGEQYF.

The rearrangement uses TRBV5-4 and TRBJ2-3; TRBD2 agrees at 7 bases. Trimming at V came to 3 bases and at J to 2 bases, leaving 12 bases not matched to a gene. Germline CDR1 and CDR2: SGHNT and YYREEE (reference sequence). This CDR3 is 17 amino acids long. In DNA, the CDR3 is TGTGCCAGCAGCTCGAACGCCGGGACTACCATCACAGATACGCAGTATTTT. Its protein product is CASSSNAGTTITDTQYF.